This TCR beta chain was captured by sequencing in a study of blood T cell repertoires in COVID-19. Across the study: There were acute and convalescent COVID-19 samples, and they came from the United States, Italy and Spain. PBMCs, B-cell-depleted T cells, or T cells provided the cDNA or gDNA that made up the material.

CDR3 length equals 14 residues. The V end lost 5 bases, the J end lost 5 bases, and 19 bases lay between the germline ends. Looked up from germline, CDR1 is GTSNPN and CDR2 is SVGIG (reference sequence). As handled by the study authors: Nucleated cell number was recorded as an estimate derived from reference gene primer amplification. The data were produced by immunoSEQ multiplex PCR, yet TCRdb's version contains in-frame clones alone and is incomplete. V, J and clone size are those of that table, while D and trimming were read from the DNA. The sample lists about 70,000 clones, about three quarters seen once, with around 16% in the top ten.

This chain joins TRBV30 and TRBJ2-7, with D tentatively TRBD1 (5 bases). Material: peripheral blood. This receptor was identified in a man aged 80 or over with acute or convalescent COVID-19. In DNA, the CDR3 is TGTGCCTGGGCAACAGGTCCCACTGGGGACGAGCAGTACTTC. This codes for CAWATGPTGDEQYF.